This record covers a single T cell receptor (beta chain). What this receptor recognizes is not known. Base qualities are not provided; no much larger clone lies one nucleotide away. Clipping removes 2 bases from V and 2 bases from J, with 4 as the unmatched junction base count. CDR1 and CDR2 are drawn from the germline V gene (reference sequence): MNHNY, SVGAGI. From the cysteine up to the phenylalanine, the CDR3 has a length of 15 residues. Only CDR3 DNA is held: 45 bases, read in frame from base 1. These data belong to a study of T cell responses to AZD1222 COVID-19 vaccine (dated by TCRdb to the early 2020s). As for the study more broadly: AZD1222 recipients with second doses at about 4 weeks or about 12 weeks were pooled, because spike-specific TCR depth and breadth did not differ between schedules. A total of 230 to 250 trial participants underwent TCR sequencing, of whom about 200 received two doses of AZD1222 and some 26 received two doses of the MenACWY control vaccine. Trial participants were enrolled into age subgroups of 18-55, 56-69 and 70-plus years, which contained about 160, 30 and 59 TCR-sequenced participants, respectively.

The CDR3 regions of human TCRbeta chains were analyzed by immunosequencing. The original methods were these. TCRs in the repertoires were matched against a reference library of SARS-CoV-2-specific TCRs that had been generated with the MIRA antigen-specificity platform. Breadth was defined as the fraction of unique TCRs that were SARS-CoV-2-associated, and depth was defined as the fraction of total T cells that were SARS-CoV-2-associated. Using the MIRA data, each spike-specific TCR was assigned both to the spike region to which the TCR was reactive and to a CD4 or CD8 class. Log10-transformed breadth and depth values were compared by one-way ANOVA with Sidak's multiple comparisons tests. TCRdb provides this immuneACCESS table in a form limited to in-frame rearrangements. Some clones are lacking; in checked studies, under half of them reflect an unresolved V gene, and why the rest are absent is not known. V and J calls plus clone size are reproduced from that table; the DNA served to infer D and trimming. In this sample the table shows 120,000 or so clones, about 85% of which occur a single time. In total, the top ten clones hold over 5.5% of the sample.

Overall results and qualifications from the work: The 56-69-year group was small, and its depth increase did not reach significance, likely because of low power. Reportedly, close to half of the unique spike-specific TCRs recognized epitopes lying outside the regions that are mutated in the B.1.351 and B.1.1.7 variants. After two AZD1222 doses, spike-specific TCR breadth and depth were significantly higher than at day 0 and than in MenACWY recipients. Because no samples from the day 14 peak response were available, repertoires could be characterized only after the peak T cell response. The whole spike protein was spanned by vaccine-associated CD4 TCRs, and dominant responses were seen in regions 160-218 and 743-854. Participants were mostly white British, with more females than males. The authors suggested clonal diversity may have been underestimated. Conclusions about previously exposed vaccinees were limited because only 5 or 6 AZD1222 recipients were SARS-CoV-2 seropositive at baseline.

The label giving this sample's time point can be read as: baseline before first vaccination. The vaccinee samples were drawn from two UK trials, COV001 and COV002, one of which was a single-blind randomized controlled phase 2/3 trial testing AZD1222 (ChAdOx1 nCoV-19) in healthy adults. Trial participant PBMC samples were collected at day 0 and day 28 after the second dose for TCRbeta chain sequencing. The rearranged chain carries TRBV6-6 and TRBJ2-7, and TRBD2 matches 9 of the central bases. The source of this sequence is an adult in good health. The specimen was peripheral blood, collected on day 0 of AZD1222 vaccination. In nucleotides, the sequence is TGTGCCAGCAGTTACGGCGGGGGGGTCGCCTACGAGCAGTACTTC. Translated, it gives CASSYGGGVAYEQYF.